This TCR beta chain stems from a study of cytomegalovirus exposure and HLA in healthy donors. Study-wide findings and caveats: Information on immune exposure was restricted to one variable (CMV serostatus). HLA allele associations emerged for 15,000 to 20,000 TCR beta sequences in a later analysis, at 0.05 false discovery rate. Presence/absence analysis assumed near-uniform sequencing depth across donors. Previously analyzed data showed that most TCR beta V segments were productive at a frequency of about 87% or about 30%.

In its sample, this clone was seen a few times. The antigen remains unidentified. CDR3 length: 13 residues. Germline assignment: CDR1 SQVTM and CDR2 ANQGSEA. V was clipped by 6 bases and J by 7 bases; unmatched bases: 5. PCR primers comprised 60 Vbeta and 13 Jbeta primers. Profiling relied on immunoSEQ multiplex PCR, and the TCRdb table lists in-frame clones only, not all of them. The sample carries more than 60,000 clones, about three quarters recorded once. This TCR derives from a man between 18 and 29 years old in good health and CMV-seronegative. The chain is built from TRBV29-1 and TRBJ2-1; 11 bases align to TRBD1. Input material: PBMCs. Here the CDR3 reads CSVARDRGNEQFF. The CDR3 coding sequence is TGCAGCGTAGCCCGGGACAGGGGGAATGAGCAGTTCTTC.